A single sample is the source of the 27 T cell receptor beta chains below, sequenced in a study of blood T cell repertoires in COVID-19. Generated by immunoSEQ multiplex PCR, the TCRdb table keeps only in-frame clones and is missing some. This table has approximately 360,000 clones, around 90% appearing once. Sequencing was carried out using peripheral blood. The source of these receptors is a man younger than 35 with active or convalescent COVID-19.

In its sample, this clone was seen once. The rearrangement joins TRBV11-3 to TRBJ2-5; TRBD2 might be the D (5 bases). Germline CDR1 is SGHNT and CDR2 is YENEEA. This CDR3 is built from 13 residues. The V and J ends lost 5 bases and 2 bases respectively, with 9 bases between them. The CDR3 DNA reads as TGTGCCAGCAGCCCGGGGATTCAAGAGACCCAGTACTTC. This codes for CASSPGIQETQYF.

In its sample, this clone was seen a few times. The chain recombines TRBV12-5 with TRBJ2-7; TRBD1 agrees at 12 bases. Germline values: CDR1 LGHNT, CDR2 FRNRAP. Losses at the gene ends were 0 bases for V and 6 bases for J; bases not matched to a gene: 12. This CDR3 spans 18 amino acids. The CDR3 sequence: CASGLVQGDRGPLGEQYF. CDR3 DNA: TGTGCTAGTGGTTTGGTACAGGGGGACAGGGGGCCCTTGGGCGAGCAGTACTTC.

The chain is built from TRBV5-6 and TRBJ1-3; D might be TRBD1 (5 bases). The CDR3 totals 15 residues. The ends were cut back, 4 bases at V and 2 bases at J, with 13 bases in the middle. CDR1 and CDR2 (germline): SGHDT, YYEEEE. This CDR3 reads CASSADMAAGNTIYF. The CDR3 DNA reads TGTGCCAGCAGCGCGGACATGGCGGCTGGAAACACCATATATTTT.

In this sample, this clone turned up a few times. Here the CDR3 reads CASSYTATQYEQYF. DNA of the CDR3: TGTGCCAGCAGTTACACAGCCACGCAATACGAGCAGTACTTC. This rearrangement joins TRBV6-5 to TRBJ2-7; D gene unclear. V was cut by 2 bases and J by 4 bases, with 12 bases left in between. The CDR3 is 14 amino acids. CDR1 MNHEY and CDR2 SVGAGI come from the germline V gene.

This chain connects TRBV23-1 to TRBJ2-1; the D is unclear. TRBV23-1 is an open reading frame whose function is uncertain. This CDR3 has 9 amino acids. The V and J ends lost 9 bases and 9 bases respectively, with 6 bases between them. The CDR3 nucleotides are TGCGCCAGTCCGTTTGAGCAGTTCTTC. Translation gives CASPFEQFF.

J is TRBJ2-1 and V is TRBV4-2; 8 bases map to TRBD1. Germline trimming cut 1 base from V and 2 bases from J; bases unmatched to any gene: 4. From germline, CDR1 is LGHNA and CDR2 YNFKEQ. This CDR3 has 16 amino acids. CDR3 residues: CASSQGGQGPYNEQFF. CDR3 nucleotides: TGTGCCAGCAGCCAAGGCGGACAGGGCCCCTACAATGAGCAGTTCTTC.

This clone was detected once. The J gene is TRBJ1-4, the V gene TRBV2, with 8 positions matching TRBD1. The V segment lost 6 bases and the J segment 3 bases; nucleotides outside the gene matches: 6. Germline loops: CDR1 SNHLY, CDR2 FYNNEI. This CDR3 region has 15 residues. The CDR3, as DNA: TGTGCCAGCAGGAAGACAGGGGTGGCTAATGAAAAACTGTTTTTT. Translated, it gives CASRKTGVANEKLFF. Supplemented by reference TRBV2 and TRBJ1-4, the full variable domain reads EPEVTQTPSHQVTQMGQEVILRCVPISNHLYFYWYRQILGQKVEFLVSFYNNEISEKSEIFDDQFSVERPDGSNFTLKIRSTKLEDSAMYFCASRKTGVANEKLFFGSGTQLSVL.

This clone has only one observation. The genes are TRBV7-2 and TRBJ1-6; 9 bases agree with TRBD1. J lost 9 bases, V lost 4 bases, and 16 bases had no gene match. Germline V gene sequence: CDR1 SGHTA, CDR2 FQGNSA. The CDR3 runs to 18 residues. The CDR3 DNA reads as TGTGCCAGCAGCTGGGGGCGGGGAAACAGGGGGCCGGGTTCACCCCTCCACTTT. Protein product: CASSWGRGNRGPGSPLHF.

The J gene is TRBJ1-2, the V gene TRBV25-1; TRBD1 aligns across 11 bases. Losses at the gene ends were 4 bases for V and 4 bases for J; bases not matched to a gene: 2. CDR3 length: 14 amino acids. CDR1 MGHDK and CDR2 SYGVNS come from the germline V gene. The CDR3 region is CASSGDRGSYGYTF. CDR3 nucleotides: TGTGCCAGCAGTGGGGACAGGGGGAGCTATGGCTACACCTTC.

The chain couples TRBV3-1 (or the pseudogene TRBV3-2) to TRBJ1-2; D gene ambiguous. CDR1 LGHDT and CDR2 YNNKEL come from the germline V gene (reference sequence). The CDR3 extends over 15 amino acids. Trimming took 0 bases from V and 4 from J, leaving 12 bases between them. In DNA, the CDR3 is TGTGCCAGCAGCCAAGATCTAGCAGGCCCCTATGGCTACACCTTC. Its protein is CASSQDLAGPYGYTF.

The CDR3 DNA follows: TGCGCCAGCAGATACGAACCCTCAGGGGGGACTGAAGCTTTCTTT. Its translation: CASRYEPSGGTEAFF. The V call is TRBV5-1, the J call TRBJ1-1; 7 bases map to TRBD1. Germline V CDR1 and CDR2: SGHRS, YFSETQ. The trim removed 5 bases at V and 5 bases at J, leaving 12 bases unmatched. CDR3 length: 15 residues.

This chain connects TRBV5-1 to TRBJ1-2; D possibly corresponds to TRBD1 (6 bases). Germline V gene lookup returns CDR1 SGHRS and CDR2 YFSETQ. The V end lost 2 bases, the J end lost 8 bases, and 16 bases lay between the germline ends. The CDR3 length is 14 residues. In nucleotides, the CDR3 is TGCGCCAGCAGCTTATCAGGGGCATTGCGGGGCTACACCTTC. The encoded protein is CASSLSGALRGYTF.

This clone was observed a single time. The chain has TRBV6-2 or TRBV6-3 and TRBJ2-7; 7 bases agree with TRBD1. V was pared by 6 bases and J by 1 base, with 9 bases of the junction left unmatched. The germline V gene encodes CDR1 MNHEY and CDR2 SVGEGT. The CDR3 sequence is 15 residues long. This CDR3 is CASSQDRIVSYEQYF. CDR3 in DNA: TGTGCCAGCAGCCAGGACAGGATTGTTTCCTACGAGCAGTACTTC.

CDR3 amino acids: CASSLVPGSRFTGANVLTF. CDR3 bases: TGTGCCAGCAGCTTAGTTCCCGGGAGTAGGTTCACTGGGGCCAACGTCCTGACTTTC. This chain uses TRBV7-8 with TRBJ2-6; tentatively, D is TRBD2 (6 bases). V was cut by 1 base and J by 2 bases, with 18 bases left in between. The germline V gene has CDR1 SGHVS and CDR2 FQNEAQ. CDR3 length equals 19 residues.

This clone was observed a few times. The chain employs TRBV14 and TRBJ1-1; 7 bases fit TRBD1. The CDR3 loop spans 13 amino acids. Germline values: CDR1 SGHDN, CDR2 FVKESK. J gave up 3 bases and V 6 bases, and 4 bases lay outside the gene matches. CDR3 sequence reads: CASRETGDTEAFF. DNA for the CDR3: TGTGCCAGCAGGGAAACAGGGGACACTGAAGCTTTCTTT.

V usage is TRBV2 and J usage is TRBJ1-2, with 9 bases identical to TRBD1. CDR3 length equals 14 residues. The V gene's germline CDR1 is SNHLY and CDR2 FYNNEI. J was trimmed by 6 bases and V by 7 bases; bases with no gene match: 9. CDR3 amino acids: CASTRTGQGDGYTF. Here the CDR3 DNA reads TGTGCCAGCACACGAACGGGACAGGGAGATGGCTACACCTTC.

The CDR3 DNA follows: TGCGCCAGCAGCTCAGAGGGGACAGGGAGTATGGAAAAACTGTTTTTT. This translates into CASSSEGTGSMEKLFF. The chain is built from TRBV5-1 and TRBJ1-4, with 9 bases aligning to TRBD1. The V and J ends lost 3 bases and 8 bases, in that order; junction bases with no gene match: 11. The CDR3 has 16 amino acids. Germline V gives CDR1 SGHRS, CDR2 YFSETQ.

This rearrangement joins TRBV4-2 to TRBJ1-2; TRBD1 aligns across 11 bases. CDR3 length: 16 residues. The germline V gene encodes CDR1 LGHNA and CDR2 YNFKEQ. V shed 4 bases and J 6 bases; nucleotides not matched to a gene: 10. CDR3 amino acids: CASSRTGTGGGDGYTF. CDR3 nucleotides: TGTGCCAGCAGCCGAACCGGGACAGGGGGAGGGGATGGCTACACCTTC.

The J gene is TRBJ2-7, the V gene TRBV6-6, with D unclear. Germline V lookup: CDR1 MNHNY, CDR2 SVGAGI (reference sequence). The CDR3 runs 15 residues. Trimming took off 3 bases at V and 0 bases at J, with 12 bases between the two ends. The CDR3, as DNA: TGTGCCAGCAGTTATCCTTCGGTTAGCTCCTACGAGCAGTACTTC. Its translation: CASSYPSVSSYEQYF.

This chain uses TRBV19 with TRBJ2-1, with TRBD2 matching over 11 bases. Germline values: CDR1 LNHDA, CDR2 SQIVND (reference sequence). This CDR3 region has 16 residues. Unmatched junction bases numbered 8, after V lost 6 bases and J lost 4 bases. CDR3 residues: CASSTRGLAAYNEQFF. The CDR3, as DNA: TGTGCCAGTAGCACGAGGGGACTAGCGGCTTACAATGAGCAGTTCTTC.

The CDR3 DNA reads TGTGCCACCAGTGACCTGAGCGGGGGAAACACAGATACGCAGTATTTT. Translating it yields CATSDLSGGNTDTQYF. The V call is TRBV24-1, the J call TRBJ2-3; TRBD2 agrees at 8 bases. Germline lookup yields CDR1 KGHDR and CDR2 SFDVKD. This CDR3 is 16 amino acids long. J gave up 2 bases and V 4 bases, and 7 bases lay outside the gene matches.

The rearrangement joins TRBV11-2 to TRBJ2-4, with a weak D call TRBD2 (6 bases). V lost 4 bases, J lost 0 bases, and 13 bases lay in between. Germline assignment: CDR1 SGHAT and CDR2 FQNNGV. CDR3 length: 16 amino acids. CDR3 DNA: TGTGCCAGCAGCTCCTTGGAGGGGTTAGCCAAAAACATTCAGTACTTC. Translating gives CASSSLEGLAKNIQYF.

This rearrangement joins TRBV13 to TRBJ2-7, with 7 nucleotides matching TRBD1. The CDR3 has 13 residues. The germline gives CDR1 PRHDT, CDR2 FYEKMQ (reference sequence). With V trimmed by 5 bases and J by 6 bases, 7 bases remained unmatched. The CDR3 protein is CASSVRGRLEQYF. In DNA form, the CDR3 reads TGTGCCAGCAGCGTAAGGGGGCGACTCGAGCAGTACTTC.

This chain uses TRBV28 with TRBJ2-7, with 7 bases matching TRBD1. The junction had 17 bases not matched to a gene; V was cut back by 3 bases and J by 3 bases. CDR3 size: 18 residues. Germline V CDR1 and CDR2: MDHEN, SYDVKM. CDR3 in amino acids: CASSFSLVKGADLYEQYF. The CDR3 DNA follows: TGTGCCAGCAGTTTTTCTTTGGTGAAGGGGGCAGACCTCTACGAGCAGTACTTC.

CDR3 in amino acids: CASRMGGAGSGDTQYF. The DNA for the CDR3 is TGTGCCAGCAGGATGGGCGGGGCCGGTTCCGGAGATACGCAGTATTTT. The chain is built from TRBV27 and TRBJ2-3; tentatively, D is TRBD2 (6 bases). Germline CDR1 reads MNHEY; CDR2 reads SMNVEV (reference sequence). The CDR3 has 16 amino acids. Trimming pared 6 bases from V and 5 bases from J, leaving 21 bases between.

This chain connects TRBV5-5 to TRBJ2-7; tentatively, D is TRBD1 (6 bases). Trimming shortened V by 0 bases and J by 2 bases, and 12 bases separated the two germline ends. This CDR3 comprises 15 residues. The V gene's germline CDR1 is SGHKS and CDR2 YYEKEE (reference sequence). CDR3 amino acids: CASSLGQGLPYEQYF. The CDR3 nucleotides read TGTGCCAGCAGCTTGGGGCAGGGGCTCCCCTACGAGCAGTACTTC.

V and J are TRBV7-9 and TRBJ2-1; D not certain. The V end lost 7 bases, the J end lost 7 bases, and 11 bases lay between the germline ends. The CDR3 totals 12 residues. CDR1 and CDR2 from the germline V gene are SEHNR and FQNEAQ (reference sequence). The CDR3 spells CASTATENEQFF. CDR3 DNA sequence: TGTGCCAGCACCGCAACAGAAAATGAGCAGTTCTTC.